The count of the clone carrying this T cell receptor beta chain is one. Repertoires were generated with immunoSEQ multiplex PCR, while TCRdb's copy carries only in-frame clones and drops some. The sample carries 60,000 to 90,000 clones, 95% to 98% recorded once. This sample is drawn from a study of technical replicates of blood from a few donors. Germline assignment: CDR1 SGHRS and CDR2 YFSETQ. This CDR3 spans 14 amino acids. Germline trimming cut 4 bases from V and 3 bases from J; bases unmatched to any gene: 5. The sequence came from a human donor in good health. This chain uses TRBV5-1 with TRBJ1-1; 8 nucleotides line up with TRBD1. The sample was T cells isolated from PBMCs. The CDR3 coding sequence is TGCGCCAGCAGCCTCCAGGGGGCGCACACTGAAGCTTTCTTT. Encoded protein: CASSLQGAHTEAFF.